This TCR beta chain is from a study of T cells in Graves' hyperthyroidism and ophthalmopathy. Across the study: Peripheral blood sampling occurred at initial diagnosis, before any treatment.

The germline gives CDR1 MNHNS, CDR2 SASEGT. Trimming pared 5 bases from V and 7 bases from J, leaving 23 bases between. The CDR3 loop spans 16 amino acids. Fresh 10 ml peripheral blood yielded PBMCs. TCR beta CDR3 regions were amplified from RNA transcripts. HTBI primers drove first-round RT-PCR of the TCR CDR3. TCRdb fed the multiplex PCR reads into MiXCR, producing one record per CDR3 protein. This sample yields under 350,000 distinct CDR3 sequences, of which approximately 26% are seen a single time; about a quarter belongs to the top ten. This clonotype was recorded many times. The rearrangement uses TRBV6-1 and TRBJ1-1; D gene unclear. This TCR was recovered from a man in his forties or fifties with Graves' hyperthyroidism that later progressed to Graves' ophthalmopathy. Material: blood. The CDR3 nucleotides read TGTGCCAGCAGTCCCAGCTCGAGAGTAGACGGAGATGAAGCTTTCTTT. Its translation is CASSPSSRVDGDEAFF.